Included here is one T cell receptor beta chain sequence, with context. Its matching antigen is unknown. This record comes from a study of beta chain features in type 1 diabetes. Cells sorted by CD45RO/CCR7/CD25/CD127/CD95/CD27 comprised CD4+ naive, central memory, regulatory and stem cell-like memory cells. Study-level results: Researchers could not determine here whether HLA type influences TCRB rearrangement. Sequencing of cDNA might inflate the share of cells that strongly express TCR. When Type 1 diabetes patients were examined, their TCRB CDR3s proved moderately but significantly shorter in all four CD4+ subsets.

The sequenced template was cDNA made from the entire isolated RNA. This table comes from immunoSEQ multiplex PCR, and its TCRdb copy is limited to in-frame clones, with some not included. The table shows 200,000 to 250,000 clones, with 16% occurring only once. Trimming cost V 5 bases and J 5 bases, with 13 bases left between them. This CDR3 is 14 amino acids long. The germline gives CDR1 SGHTA, CDR2 FQGNSA. The TCR comes from a man aged 25 to 40 with type 1 diabetes. J is TRBJ1-5 and V is TRBV7-2; D gene ambiguous. The sequenced sample consisted of naive CD4+ T cells from blood. CDR3 in amino acids: CASSLSKIDQPQHF. Here the CDR3 DNA reads TGTGCCAGCAGCCTTTCGAAGATAGATCAGCCCCAGCATTTT.